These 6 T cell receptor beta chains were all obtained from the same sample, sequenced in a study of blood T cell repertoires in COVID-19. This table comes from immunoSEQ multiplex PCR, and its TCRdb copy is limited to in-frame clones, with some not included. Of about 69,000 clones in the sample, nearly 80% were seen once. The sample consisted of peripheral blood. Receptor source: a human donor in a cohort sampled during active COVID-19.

The CDR3: CASSSGLYEQYF. The CDR3, as DNA: TGTGCCAGCAGCTCGGGACTCTACGAGCAGTACTTC. The chain carries TRBV5-6 and TRBJ2-7; D is possibly TRBD2 (6 bases). Germline CDR1 is SGHDT and CDR2 is YYEEEE. There are 12 residues in the CDR3. The germline V and J ends were trimmed by 3 bases and 3 bases, with 7 bases remaining between them. The variable domain in full, with the rest retrieved from reference TRBV5-6 and TRBJ2-7, is DAGVTQSPTHLIKTRGQQVTLRCSPKSGHDTVSWYQQALGQGPQFIFQYYEEEERQRGNFPDRFSGHQFPNYSSELNVNALLLGDSALYLCASSSGLYEQYFGPGTRLTVT.

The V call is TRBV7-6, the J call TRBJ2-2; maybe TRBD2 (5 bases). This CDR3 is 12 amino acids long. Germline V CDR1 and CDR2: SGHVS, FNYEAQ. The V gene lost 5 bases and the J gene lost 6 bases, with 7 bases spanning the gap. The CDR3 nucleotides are TGTGCCAGCAGCCGTAGCGCCGGGGAGCTGTTTTTT. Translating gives CASSRSAGELFF.

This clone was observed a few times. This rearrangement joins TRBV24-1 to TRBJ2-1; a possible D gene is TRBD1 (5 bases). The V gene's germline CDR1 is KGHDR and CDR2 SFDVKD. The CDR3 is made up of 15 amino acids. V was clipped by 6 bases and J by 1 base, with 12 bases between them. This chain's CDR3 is CATSKTGGSYNEQFF. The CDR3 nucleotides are TGTGCCACCAGTAAAACAGGCGGTTCCTACAATGAGCAGTTCTTC.

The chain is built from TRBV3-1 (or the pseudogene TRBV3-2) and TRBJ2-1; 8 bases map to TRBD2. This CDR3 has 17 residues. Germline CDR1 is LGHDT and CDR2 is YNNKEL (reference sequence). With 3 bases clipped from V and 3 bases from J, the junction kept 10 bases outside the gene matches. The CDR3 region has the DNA TGTGCCAGCAGCCAGTCCCAAGGACTAGCCGGCTACAATGAGCAGTTCTTC. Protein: CASSQSQGLAGYNEQFF.

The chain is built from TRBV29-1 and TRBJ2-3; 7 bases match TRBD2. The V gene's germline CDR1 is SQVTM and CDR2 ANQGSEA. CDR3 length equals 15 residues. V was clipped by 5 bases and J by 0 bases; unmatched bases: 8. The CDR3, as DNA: TGCAGCGTTATCCCATTAGCGGGCAGCACAGATACGCAGTATTTT. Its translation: CSVIPLAGSTDTQYF.

In nucleotides, the CDR3 is TGTGCCAGTAGTAAGGGACAGGGGCTTGAAAAACTGTTTTTT. It is translated as CASSKGQGLEKLFF. The rearrangement uses TRBV19 and TRBJ1-4; 10 bases are shared with TRBD1. The CDR3 consists of 14 residues. Losses at the gene ends were 4 bases for V and 7 bases for J; bases not matched to a gene: 3. Germline V CDR1 and CDR2: LNHDA, SQIVND (reference sequence).